This T cell receptor beta chain originates from a study of a mutant IDH1 vaccine in newly diagnosed glioma. Overall study context: Vaccination followed radiotherapy alone by 4-6 weeks, or accompanied temozolomide cycles.

The CDR3 is made up of 13 amino acids. Germline CDR1 and CDR2: MDHEN and SYDVKM. The ends were cut back, 5 bases at V and 6 bases at J, with 13 bases in the middle. Time point defined: week 11, during vaccination. In every dose of vaccine, 300 ug of mutant IDH1 20-mer peptide was given alongside topical imiquimod. Repertoires were generated with immunoSEQ multiplex PCR, while TCRdb's copy carries only in-frame clones and drops some. The sample records 110,000 or so clones, roughly nine tenths being singletons. A note on this clone: Its antigen is undetermined.

The TCR originated in a woman between 50 and 59 years old with glioma. Sequencing used PBMCs, obtained from a glioma patient whose treatment included an IDH1 peptide vaccine. The chain has TRBV28 and TRBJ1-2, with D maybe TRBD1 (6 bases). CDR3 sequence (DNA): TGTGCCAGCAGTCTGGACAGCGTAGATGGCTACACCTTC. Translating it yields CASSLDSVDGYTF.